This TCR beta chain was profiled in a study of blood T cells in healthy people across ages. Study results and caveats: With donor CMV status unknown, expanded clonotype changes were possibly confounded. TCR beta diversity, measured per million T cells, fell in a roughly linear way with age.

The authors ran a second PCR of roughly 6 to 12 cycles using a sample-barcoded 5' primer and a J-beta primer mix. TCRdb passed the 5' RACE reads through MiXCR, listing each CDR3 protein once. The sample lists roughly 1.6 million distinct CDR3 sequences, almost 35% occurring once. There are a few counts of this clonotype. Its matching antigen is unknown. Germline V gene lookup returns CDR1 SEHNR and CDR2 FQNEAQ (reference sequence). This CDR3 contains 19 residues. The V segment lost 5 bases and the J segment 0 bases; nucleotides outside the gene matches: 16. The chain has TRBV7-9 and TRBJ2-7; 10 bases agree with TRBD2. Sequencing was carried out using blood. The sequence derives from a woman aged 30 to 39 in good health. The CDR3: CASSPAGSSGGQSSYEQYF. The CDR3 DNA follows: TGTGCCAGCAGCCCAGCGGGGTCTAGCGGGGGCCAGAGCTCCTACGAGCAGTACTTC. Using reference TRBV7-9 and TRBJ2-7 for the parts outside the CDR3, the full variable domain is DTGVSQNPRHKITKRGQNVTFRCDPISEHNRLYWYRQTLGQGPEFLTYFQNEAQLEKSRLLSDRFSAERPKGSFSTLEIQRTEQGDSAMYLCASSPAGSSGGQSSYEQYFGPGTRLTVT.